This TCR beta chain was captured in a study of blood T cell repertoires in COVID-19 (dated by TCRdb to about 2020). At the level of the whole study: Samples from collaborators originated in the United States, Italy and Spain and spanned both the acute and convalescent phases of COVID-19. The material from the prospective study consisted of cDNA or gDNA derived from T cells, B-cell-depleted T cells, or PBMCs. Subjects who had been exposed to COVID-19, were actively infected with it, or had recovered from it provided the deeply sampled blood TCRbeta repertoires that made up the dataset. The repertoires were released in a freely available public database intended as a resource for research on the immune response to SARS-CoV-2. The samples were drawn from the first 160 participants of the ongoing ImmuneRACE study and from 950 to 1,500 subjects provided by 6 global collaborators. A de-identified subject ID, COVID-19 status, age in years and sex were almost always included in the sample metadata. Where available, HLA class I and class II types were obtained from metadata supplied by the sample provider rather than from assay-based typing.

TCRbeta CDR3 regions were amplified from genomic DNA using the immunoSEQ Assay, a bias-controlled multiplex PCR. In the paper's pipeline: Nucleated cell counts per sample were estimated from amplification of reference gene primers within the assay. Sequence reads were collapsed and filtered to measure the absolute abundance of every unique TCRbeta CDR3 rearrangement. Productive Simpson clonality was computed per sample as the square root of Simpson's diversity index over productive rearrangements. The table comes from immuneACCESS by way of TCRdb, which keeps in-frame sequences with V and J called. Part of the clones is missing from these tables; in studies checked, under half for an unresolved V gene and the rest for unknown reasons. The DNA was the basis for D and trimming; V, J and clone size are from that table. In all, the sample holds a few hundred thousand clones, and 89% of those were seen once. Together, the top ten hold 0.85% to 1% of the sample.

Findings and caveats that apply to the study as a whole: Clinical and demographic metadata were provided uncurated, with the amount varying by source and participant.

A note on this clone: Which antigen it targets is not known. No clone much larger than this one lies a single base away; base qualities are absent.

Another Seattle source contributed samples from volunteer blood donors who had recovered from COVID-19. Each collaborating institution followed its own protocols to collect whole blood in K2EDTA tubes. For TCRbeta analysis, collaborators shipped samples as frozen whole blood, isolated PBMCs, or DNA extracted from either of those sample types. The origin of this receptor is a woman aged 40 to 50 who had recovered from COVID-19. The sample was peripheral blood.

The bases read TGTGCCAGCAGCCAATGGGGACTAGCGGGAGGCGGGGAGACCCAGTACTTC. Protein translation: CASSQWGLAGGGETQYF. The V and J genes are TRBV3-1 (or the pseudogene TRBV3-2) and TRBJ2-5, with 15 middle bases fitting TRBD2. Reading from cysteine to phenylalanine, the CDR3 counts 17 amino acids. Solely the CDR3 DNA is kept, with 51 bases framed from the first base. Trimming accounts for 2 bases at V and 5 bases at J, while the number of junction bases matched to no gene is 6. CDR1 and CDR2, looked up from the germline V gene (reference sequence), are LGHDT and YNNKEL.